One and the same sample provided the 23 T cell receptor beta chains below, sequenced in a study of blood T cell repertoires in COVID-19. The data were produced by immunoSEQ multiplex PCR, yet TCRdb's version contains in-frame clones alone and is incomplete. The data show roughly 140,000 clones, with 70% to 90% seen just once and 1.8% held by the top ten. The sample taken for sequencing was peripheral blood. The source of these receptors is a man in his 70s with acute or convalescent COVID-19.

This clone came up once. The V and J genes are TRBV2 and TRBJ2-2; TRBD1 agrees at 7 bases. V lost 7 bases and J lost 3; bases outside the gene matches: 8. The length of the CDR3 is 15 residues. In germline, CDR1 is SNHLY, CDR2 FYNNEI. The CDR3 coding sequence is TGTGCCAGCACCAGACAAACAGGGGACACCGGGGAGCTGTTTTTT. Protein sequence: CASTRQTGDTGELFF. Full variable domain (outside the CDR3, taken from reference TRBV2 and TRBJ2-2): EPEVTQTPSHQVTQMGQEVILRCVPISNHLYFYWYRQILGQKVEFLVSFYNNEISEKSEIFDDQFSVERPDGSNFTLKIRSTKLEDSAMYFCASTRQTGDTGELFFGEGSRLTVL.

The J gene is TRBJ2-3, the V gene TRBV5-1, with 8 bases lining up with TRBD2. The J segment lost 3 bases and the V segment lost 0 bases, leaving 6 bases of the junction unmatched. The CDR3 runs 16 residues. Germline V gene data show CDR1 as SGHRS and CDR2 as YFSETQ. This CDR3 reads CASSLAPRGGTDTQYF. The CDR3 bases are TGCGCCAGCAGCTTGGCCCCCCGGGGGGGGACAGATACGCAGTATTTT.

The chain joins TRBV15 to TRBJ1-5, with D unresolved. CDR3 length: 14 residues. V gave up 1 base and J gave up 7 bases, with 11 bases separating them. CDR1 and CDR2 (germline): LNHNV, YYDKDF (reference sequence). The CDR3 loop reads CATSRGAGWQPQHF. The CDR3 DNA reads TGTGCCACCAGCAGAGGGGCGGGTTGGCAGCCCCAGCATTTT.

This chain's CDR3 is CASSHTSYGEQYF. In DNA form, the CDR3 reads TGTGCCAGCAGCCATACTAGCTACGGAGAGCAGTACTTC. This chain uses TRBV3-1 (or the pseudogene TRBV3-2) with TRBJ2-7, with D maybe TRBD2 (6 bases). From germline, CDR1 is LGHDT and CDR2 YNNKEL (reference sequence). This CDR3 is built from 13 residues. Trimming took 3 bases from V and 7 from J, leaving 13 bases between them.

The V call is TRBV5-4, the J call TRBJ2-7; tentatively, D is TRBD2 (6 bases). CDR3 size: 13 residues. The V gene lost 2 bases and the J gene lost 7 bases, with 13 bases spanning the gap. The germline gives CDR1 SGHNT, CDR2 YYREEE (reference sequence). CDR3 in amino acids: CASSLLFGREQYF. The CDR3 coding sequence is TGTGCCAGCAGCTTATTATTTGGGAGGGAGCAGTACTTC.

V gene TRBV5-1 combines with J gene TRBJ2-2, with 8 bases that match TRBD1. Unmatched junction bases numbered 6, after V lost 3 bases and J lost 2 bases. Germline CDR1 reads SGHRS; CDR2 reads YFSETQ. This CDR3 is built from 16 residues. The CDR3 loop reads CASSSRQGLNTGELFF. CDR3 nucleotides: TGCGCCAGCAGCTCAAGACAGGGGCTAAACACCGGGGAGCTGTTTTTT.

The chain has TRBV5-1 and TRBJ2-3, with 10 bases fitting TRBD2. V shed 4 bases and J 1 base; nucleotides not matched to a gene: 3. In germline, CDR1 is SGHRS, CDR2 YFSETQ. CDR3 length equals 15 residues. The CDR3 region is CASSIGTSGTDTQYF. The CDR3 region has the DNA TGCGCCAGCAGCATAGGGACTAGCGGCACAGATACGCAGTATTTT.

This rearrangement joins TRBV11-3 to TRBJ2-5, with TRBD1 identical over 11 bases. The CDR3 spans 15 residues. Germline V CDR1 and CDR2: SGHNT, YENEEA. V was pared by 5 bases and J by 4 bases, with 6 bases of the junction left unmatched. The CDR3 sequence is CASSPGQGEGETQYF. CDR3 DNA: TGTGCCAGCAGCCCGGGACAGGGGGAGGGAGAGACCCAGTACTTC.

V usage is TRBV15 and J usage is TRBJ1-5; a possible D gene is TRBD1 (6 bases). Germline loops: CDR1 LNHNV, CDR2 YYDKDF (reference sequence). There are 18 residues in the CDR3. Trimming left V 1 base short and J 4 bases short, with 20 bases between. The CDR3 is CATSRGSSRGAWNQPQHF. CDR3 nucleotides: TGTGCCACCAGCAGAGGATCGTCCAGGGGCGCCTGGAATCAGCCCCAGCATTTT.

The V call is TRBV19, the J call TRBJ1-1, with D maybe TRBD1 (6 bases). CDR1 is LNHDA, CDR2 SQIVND, per germline (reference sequence). The V gene lost 6 bases and the J gene lost 1 base, with 18 bases spanning the gap. CDR3 size: 16 residues. CDR3 bases: TGTGCCAGTAGCCGCAGGGGCGCAGTTTGGAACACTGAAGCTTTCTTT. Its protein product is CASSRRGAVWNTEAFF.

V usage is TRBV7-6 and J usage is TRBJ2-1; 12 nucleotides line up with TRBD1. This CDR3 spans 15 amino acids. The V gene's germline CDR1 is SGHVS and CDR2 FNYEAQ. Trimming took 6 bases from V and 9 from J; bases not matched to a gene: 9. The CDR3 DNA sequence: TGTGCCAGCAGTTTTCCGGGACAGGGGGCGCGTGAGCAGTTCTTC. Protein sequence: CASSFPGQGAREQFF.

The chain's CDR3 is CASSLVRGGGVEQFF. CDR3 in DNA: TGTGCCAGCAGCTTAGTCCGGGGGGGAGGTGTTGAGCAGTTCTTC. The gene calls are TRBV7-9 and TRBJ2-1; 8 nucleotides agree with TRBD2. The V segment lost 1 base and the J segment 9 bases; nucleotides outside the gene matches: 8. CDR1 and CDR2 from the germline V gene are SEHNR and FQNEAQ (reference sequence). The CDR3 contains 15 residues.

V is TRBV18 and J is TRBJ1-1, with D uncertain. CDR3 size: 12 residues. Germline loops: CDR1 KGHSH, CDR2 LQKENI. The V and J ends lost 6 bases and 12 bases respectively, with 17 bases between them. CDR3 protein: CASSTGIPPPFF. The CDR3 DNA reads TGTGCCAGCTCCACGGGTATACCTCCCCCTTTCTTT.

This clone has just one count. V is TRBV6-5 and J is TRBJ1-1; D gene ambiguous. Trimming removed 2 bases from V and 1 base from J, with 14 bases in between. Germline values: CDR1 MNHEY, CDR2 SVGAGI. This CDR3 is built from 16 residues. DNA for the CDR3: TGTGCCAGCAGTTACCCACTCTCCCCTCAGAACACTGAAGCTTTCTTT. Its protein is CASSYPLSPQNTEAFF.

The chain couples TRBV7-8 to TRBJ2-7, with TRBD2 matching 10 bases. There are 18 residues in the CDR3. The germline CDR1 and CDR2 sequences are SGHVS and FQNEAQ. V was pared by 1 base and J by 4 bases, with 13 bases of the junction left unmatched. CDR3 DNA: TGTGCCAGCAGCTTAGTGAGTGGAAGCGGGGGGGCCCAGTACGAGCAGTACTTC. Translating it yields CASSLVSGSGGAQYEQYF.

J is TRBJ2-7 and V is TRBV6-5, with 10 bases aligning to TRBD1. Germline V gives CDR1 MNHEY, CDR2 SVGAGI. This CDR3 is built from 15 residues. Trimming at V came to 6 bases and at J to 5 bases, leaving 10 bases not matched to a gene. The CDR3 loop reads CASRFGQGGLDEQYF. The CDR3 bases are TGTGCCAGCAGATTCGGACAGGGGGGACTGGACGAGCAGTACTTC.

V is TRBV6-5 and J is TRBJ1-1; the match to TRBD1 covers 8 bases. CDR3 length: 15 residues. Germline CDR1 MNHEY, CDR2 SVGAGI. V shed 4 bases and J 0 bases; nucleotides not matched to a gene: 4. The chain's CDR3 is CASSLSDRVNTEAFF. CDR3 DNA sequence: TGTGCCAGCAGTTTATCGGACAGGGTGAACACTGAAGCTTTCTTT.

The rearrangement uses TRBV28 and TRBJ1-6; the match to TRBD1 covers 7 bases. The V gene end was trimmed by 3 bases and the J gene end by 6 bases; junction bases not matched to a gene: 5. CDR3 size: 15 residues. Germline CDR1 MDHEN, CDR2 SYDVKM. The CDR3 sequence is CASSLGHRGNSPLHF. The CDR3 DNA reads TGTGCCAGCAGTTTGGGCCACAGGGGTAATTCACCCCTCCACTTT.

CDR3 DNA: TGCAGACCCCTCTCGAGCGGCTACACCTTC. Translation: CRPLSSGYTF. The V and J genes are TRBV20-1 and TRBJ1-2, with D hard to call. Germline-derived CDR1 and CDR2 are DFQATT and SNEGSKA (reference sequence). The CDR3 is made up of 10 amino acids.

The chain couples TRBV28 to TRBJ1-1; D is uncertain. The CDR3 spans 12 residues. CDR1 MDHEN and CDR2 SYDVKM come from the germline V gene. Trimming took 2 bases from V and 4 from J, leaving 5 bases between them. CDR3 nucleotide sequence: TGTGCCAGCAGTTTAGCGGTCACTGAAGCTTTCTTT. Its translation is CASSLAVTEAFF. The full variable domain, rest sourced from reference TRBV28 and TRBJ1-1, is DVKVTQSSRYLVKRTGEKVFLECVQDMDHENMFWYRQDPGLGLRLIYFSYDVKMKEKGDIPEGYSVSREKKERFSLILESASTNQTSMYLCASSLAVTEAFFGQGTRLTVV.

This rearrangement joins TRBV28 to TRBJ1-3, with D tentatively TRBD1 (5 bases). Germline CDR1 is MDHEN and CDR2 is SYDVKM. With 6 bases removed from V and 3 bases from J, the gap between germline ends came to 15 bases. CDR3 length equals 15 residues. As DNA, the CDR3 is TGTGCCAGCAGCTCCTCAAGGGGAGGTGGAAACACCATATATTTT. As protein: CASSSSRGGGNTIYF.

The V and J genes are TRBV6-1 and TRBJ2-7, with D unresolved. The CDR3 runs 16 residues. Germline-derived CDR1 and CDR2 are MNHNS and SASEGT. Between the trimmed V and J ends, which lost 0 bases and 2 bases, there was a span of 14 bases. CDR3 loop: CASSEADWAAAYEQYF. CDR3 DNA: TGTGCCAGCAGTGAAGCGGATTGGGCAGCCGCCTACGAGCAGTACTTC.

This clone was counted only a few times. The chain carries TRBV7-8 and TRBJ1-3, with a weak D call TRBD1 (6 bases). The CDR3 length is 16 residues. V was clipped by 1 base and J by 0 bases, with 10 bases between them. Germline CDR1 reads SGHVS; CDR2 reads FQNEAQ. The chain's CDR3 is CASSLVGQHSGNTIYF. In DNA form, the CDR3 reads TGTGCCAGCAGCTTAGTTGGACAGCACTCTGGAAACACCATATATTTT. The variable domain in full, with the rest retrieved from reference TRBV7-8 and TRBJ1-3, is GAGVSQSPRYKVAKRGQDVALRCDPISGHVSLFWYQQALGQGPEFLTYFQNEAQLDKSGLPSDRFFAERPEGSVSTLKIQRTQQEDSAVYLCASSLVGQHSGNTIYFGEGSWLTVV.